These 13 T cell receptor beta chains originate from one sample sequenced in a study of OX40 agonist ivuxolimab in advanced cancers. Produced via immunoSEQ multiplex PCR; TCRdb's table is partial and in-frame only. This sample has 98,000 or so clones, with 88% found just once. This specimen was CD4+ or CD8+ T cells sorted from blood, taken in a trial of the OX40 agonist ivuxolimab. Receptor source: an adult with an advanced solid tumor such as melanoma, head and neck, liver or kidney cancer.

The chain carries TRBV28 and TRBJ1-5; possible D gene TRBD1, 6 bases. The V end was cut by 5 bases, the J end by 7 bases, with 12 bases between. The CDR3 runs 13 residues. Germline CDR1 is MDHEN and CDR2 is SYDVKM. As DNA, the CDR3 is TGTGCCAGCAGTGTACAGGGTTTCCAGCCCCAGCATTTT. It is translated as CASSVQGFQPQHF.

V is TRBV16 and J is TRBJ1-2; D is possibly TRBD1 (5 bases). V was pared by 1 base and J by 4 bases, with 13 bases between. This CDR3 comprises 15 residues. Per the germline V gene, CDR1 is KGHSY and CDR2 is FQNENV. The CDR3 DNA reads TGTGCCAGCAGCCAATTGGCAGGGAGCCGCTATGGCTACACCTTC. This translates into CASSQLAGSRYGYTF.

The chain recombines TRBV4-3 with TRBJ2-1, with 8 bases lining up with TRBD2. The ends lost 1 base at V and 7 bases at J; junction bases unmatched: 3. There are 14 residues in the CDR3. In germline, CDR1 is LGHNA, CDR2 YSLEER. The DNA of the CDR3 is TGCGCCAGCAGCCAAGGACTAGCGAGGAATGAGCAGTTCTTC. Residues: CASSQGLARNEQFF.

This clone was counted once. The chain joins TRBV7-2 to TRBJ2-5; 8 bases line up with TRBD1. This CDR3 comprises 14 residues. The trim removed 1 base at V and 7 bases at J, leaving 5 bases unmatched. Germline CDR1 and CDR2: SGHTA and FQGNSA. The CDR3 DNA is TGTGCCAGCAGCTTAGGACAGGGGCTGGGGACCCAGTACTTC. It yields the protein CASSLGQGLGTQYF.

The V call is TRBV7-9, the J call TRBJ2-1, with a tentative D call TRBD1 (6 bases). This CDR3 region has 16 residues. V lost 1 base and J lost 6, with 16 bases in between. Germline V gene lookup returns CDR1 SEHNR and CDR2 FQNEAQ (reference sequence). In DNA, the CDR3 is TGTGCCAGCAGCTTAGGTACAGGGCTCTGGTCCAATGAGCAGTTCTTC. Translated, it gives CASSLGTGLWSNEQFF.

J is TRBJ1-1 and V is TRBV19, with D possibly TRBD1 on 6 matching bases. Per germline, CDR1 LNHDA and CDR2 SQIVND (reference sequence). This CDR3 spans 16 amino acids. Trimming removed 3 bases from V and 6 bases from J, with 20 bases in between. The CDR3 reads CASSISPGQAGAEAFF. CDR3 DNA: TGTGCCAGTAGTATCTCTCCCGGGCAGGCAGGGGCTGAAGCTTTCTTT.

The V call is TRBV5-4, the J call TRBJ2-1; 13 nucleotides agree with TRBD2. The CDR3 covers 17 residues. V was pared by 0 bases and J by 3 bases, with 3 bases of the junction left unmatched. Germline-derived CDR1 and CDR2 are SGHNT and YYREEE (reference sequence). The CDR3 nucleotides are TGTGCCAGCAGCTTGGGGGGACTAGCGGGATTCTACAATGAGCAGTTCTTC. This gives the protein CASSLGGLAGFYNEQFF.

V gene TRBV27 combines with J gene TRBJ2-2; 10 bases are a match to TRBD2. CDR3 length: 16 amino acids. CDR1 MNHEY and CDR2 SMNVEV come from the germline V gene (reference sequence). The V and J ends lost 1 base and 6 bases, in that order; junction bases with no gene match: 5. The DNA for the CDR3 is TGTGCCAGCAGTTTATTGGGGCTAGCGGGAGCCGGGGAGCTGTTTTTT. Encoded protein: CASSLLGLAGAGELFF.

V and J are TRBV29-1 and TRBJ1-1, with D unclear. The CDR3 sequence is 11 residues long. Trimming removed 4 bases from V and 0 bases from J, with 3 bases in between. The germline V gene has CDR1 SQVTM and CDR2 ANQGSEA. CDR3 region: CSVVMNTEAFF. The DNA for the CDR3 is TGCAGCGTTGTGATGAACACTGAAGCTTTCTTT.

The rearrangement uses TRBV10-2 and TRBJ1-5; a weak D match, TRBD1 (6 bases). Per the germline V gene, CDR1 is WSHSY and CDR2 is SAAADI. With 3 bases removed from V and 5 bases from J, the gap between germline ends came to 20 bases. There are 17 residues in the CDR3. CDR3 sequence: CASSERRDTTFDQPQHF. For the CDR3, the DNA is TGCGCCAGCAGTGAACGCCGGGACACAACATTCGATCAGCCCCAGCATTTT.

The chain recombines TRBV29-1 with TRBJ1-1, with D possibly TRBD1 on 6 matching bases. Germline V gives CDR1 SQVTM, CDR2 ANQGSEA. V was clipped by 4 bases and J by 5 bases, with 11 bases between them. This CDR3 is built from 12 residues. CDR3 DNA: TGCAGCGTTGGGACAGCGAGGACTGAAGCTTTCTTT. This gives the protein CSVGTARTEAFF.

This clone was picked up one time. The sample contains more than one DNA sequence encoding this CDR3. This rearrangement joins TRBV5-1 to TRBJ2-2; D gene uncertain. The CDR3 is 14 residues long. Between the trimmed V and J ends, which lost 5 bases and 4 bases, there was a span of 12 bases. In germline, CDR1 is SGHRS, CDR2 YFSETQ. CDR3 protein: CASRRETSTGELFF. In DNA, the CDR3 is TGCGCCAGCAGGCGCGAGACAAGCACCGGGGAGCTGTTTTTT.

The chain has TRBV11-2 and TRBJ2-1, with TRBD2 identical over 11 bases. Unmatched junction bases numbered 16, after V lost 2 bases and J lost 7 bases. The CDR3 has 19 amino acids. The germline CDR1 and CDR2 sequences are SGHAT and FQNNGV. Here the CDR3 DNA reads TGTGCCAGCAGCTTAAATTCGTGGCTAGCGGGAGGATCGGGGAATGAGCAGTTCTTC. Protein sequence: CASSLNSWLAGGSGNEQFF.